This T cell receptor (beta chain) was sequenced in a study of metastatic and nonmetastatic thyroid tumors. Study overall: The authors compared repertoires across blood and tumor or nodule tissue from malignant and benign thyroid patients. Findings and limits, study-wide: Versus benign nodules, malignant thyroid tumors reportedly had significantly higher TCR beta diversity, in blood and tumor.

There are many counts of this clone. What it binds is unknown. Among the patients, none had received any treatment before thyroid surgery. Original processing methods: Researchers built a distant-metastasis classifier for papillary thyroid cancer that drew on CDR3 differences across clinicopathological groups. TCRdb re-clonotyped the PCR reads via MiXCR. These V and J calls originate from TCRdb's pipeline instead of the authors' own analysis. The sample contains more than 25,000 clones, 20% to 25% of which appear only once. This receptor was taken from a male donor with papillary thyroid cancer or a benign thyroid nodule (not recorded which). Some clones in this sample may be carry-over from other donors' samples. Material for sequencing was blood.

CDR3 region: CASSLSNSPLHF. DNA for the CDR3: TGTGCCAGCAGTTTATCTAATTCACCCCTCCACTTT. This sequence joins TRBV27 and TRBJ1-6; D is ambiguous. CDR3 size: 12 residues. Trimming removed 0 bases from V and 6 bases from J, with 0 bases in between. Germline-derived CDR1 and CDR2 are MNHEY and SMNVEV (reference sequence).